This TCR beta chain was documented in a study of cytomegalovirus exposure and HLA in healthy donors (TCRdb year 2017). Regarding the study in general: In an earlier analysis of 587 of the donors, 276 Gb of sequence data and 100 million or so unique TCR beta sequences from 180 million or so T cells were reported. Several DR-DQ haplotypes were treated as single units for association and clustering because of strong linkage in the cohort. In a later genetic analysis, genome-wide SNP genotypes for about three fifths of the 666 donors were used, and that subset was treated as a discovery cohort. The later analysis used no new phenotypic data to find candidate immune exposures, relying instead on TCR beta sequences and their occurrence across donors. An earlier analysis of fewer than 700 of the donors applied high-throughput TCR beta sequencing to assess whether each TCR beta V gene segment acted as functional or pseudogenic. Both class I and class II loci were covered by HLA typing, at four-digit resolution. Donor age, sex, ethnicity and CMV serostatus were compiled together with the repertoire data. Along with the 666-subject first cohort, a separate validation cohort of more than 90 different subjects was used. To study patterns of TCR occurrence, a later analysis re-analyzed previously published TCR beta repertoires from around 660 donors and added high-resolution HLA genotyping. The number of donors typed differed by locus, with 629-630 for A, B, C, DRB1 and DQB1, roughly 520 for DQA1, 600 to 610 for DPA1, and some 470 for DPB1. The aim of the study was to test whether cataloging public T cell receptors could identify signatures of past pathogen exposure. About 280 gigabases of sequencing data and about 92 million unique TCR sequences made up an early release that covered 500 to 650 HLA-typed donors. The study profiled the T cell repertoires of 666 subjects by immunosequencing and related them to cytomegalovirus serostatus. All discovery cohort repertoires had been generated using a single sequencing platform. Among roughly 370 genotyped donors of the cohort, an average of approximately 230,000 unique TCR beta nucleotide sequences were sequenced per donor, roughly 18% of them non-productive. To predict cytomegalovirus infection status, the study brought together high-throughput TCR immunosequencing, statistical association of individual TCRs with disease status, and machine learning. The genetic ancestry cluster associated with self-reported Caucasian donors included roughly 84% of the roughly 400 genotyped donors.

This clone was counted between two and nine times. It has no known antigen specificity. No clone much larger than this one lies a single base away; base qualities are absent. The cohort comprised more than 550 healthy bone marrow donors. All cohort members were sampled while nominally healthy, although unrecorded immune exposures were likely present. The donor was CMV seronegative and was included in the group of under 450 seronegative cohort members. Every donor gave a peripheral blood sample, and the peripheral blood mononuclear cells from that sample were used for TCR beta sequencing. The Qiagen DNeasy Blood Extraction Kit was used to extract genomic DNA from the blood cell samples. What the study reported, not specific to this receptor: Because some donors lacked HLA typing at each locus, the association tests relied only on the typed subset. The 87-base-pair reads could not distinguish some IMGT-functional V segments, including TRBV6-2 and TRBV6-3, so those segments were excluded. According to a later analysis, parvovirus B19, influenza, CMV and Epstein-Barr virus appeared linked to several top co-occurrence clusters. A further reported finding was that TCR beta sequences accurately predicted the HLA-A and HLA-B alleles for most subjects in the first cohort. In a later genetic analysis, fewer N-insertions in productive TCRs were reported among donors in an Asian-associated ancestry cluster than the roughly 640-donor mean. Only TCR beta chains were sequenced in this cohort, and the absence of alpha or paired-chain data limited detectable features. An association between a missense DCLRE1C variant and V-gene and J-gene trimming of TCR beta chains was found in a later genetic analysis and replicated in an independent cohort. While some public TCRs were present in many individuals, most TCR sequences turned up only very rarely across donors. According to a later analysis, TCR association rates differed among HLA loci, with DRB1 alleles showing the most associated TCRs and HLA-C alleles showing the fewest. Compared with equally common non-associated chains, HLA-associated TCR beta chains in a later analysis were more clonally expanded and had lower generation probabilities. Linkage disequilibrium might explain the correlated functional status among segregating V segments, but an unknown experimental factor could not be excluded. The classifier was reported to diagnose cytomegalovirus status with high specificity and sensitivity in both the original and validation cohorts. The only immune exposure information available for the cohort was CMV serostatus. A group of highly shared sequence variants was considered likely to be a technical artifact of the sequencing pipeline. At a false discovery rate of 0.05, a later analysis linked 16,000 or so TCR beta sequences to specific HLA alleles. In a later analysis, most CMV-associated TCR beta chains were found to appear HLA-restricted, with HLA associations seemingly driven largely by CMV exposure. The presence/absence analyses assumed that sequencing depth was roughly uniform across donors, and that assumption may not be true. In vitro tests confirmed that a few of the cytomegalovirus-associated TCR beta chains recognize cytomegalovirus antigens. An earlier analysis of 587 of the donors showed that most TCR beta V segments appeared in productive rearrangements either about 87% or about 30% of the time, which broadly matched IMGT annotations. It was suggested by the authors that the approach could potentially be generalized to other disease states and immunological phenotypes. The earlier analysis of a few hundred of the donors excluded roughly 17 rarely observed V segments, including chromosome 9 orphons, because counts were too low. When HLA alleles, especially DR and DQ, strongly co-occurred, attributing TCR associations to individual alleles was difficult. The study gave a list of around 170 TCR beta chains associated with cytomegalovirus.

The library came from the immunoSEQ multiplex PCR assay. For the multiplex PCR, a mixture combining 60 forward primers for TCR Vbeta segments and 13 reverse primers for TCR Jbeta segments was used. The CDR3 region of rearranged TCR beta genes was amplified from genomic DNA with a multiplex PCR assay. On the Illumina HiSeq System, the amplified TCR beta libraries were sequenced as 87-base-pair reads. On the study's bioinformatics: A later analysis tallied tens of millions of unique TCR beta chains across the 666 repertoires, and approximately 12 million of those chains were shared by two or more donors. A nearest-neighbor algorithm error-corrected the raw reads and collapsed the reads into unique sequences, merging closely related sequences to remove PCR and sequencing errors. Alignment of CDR3 sequences to IMGT reference sequences was used to assign V, D and J gene segments. For a sequence to be retained, a match of at least six nucleotides to both a V gene segment and a J gene segment was required. A rearrangement was called productive if the CDR3 had no stop codons and remained in frame with V and J, and every other rearrangement was called non-productive. CDR3 was defined by IMGT convention, running from the second conserved V-encoded cysteine to the conserved J-encoded phenylalanine. The earlier analysis of 587 of the donors excluded any sequence lacking an unambiguous match to a single V gene segment. In an earlier analysis of around 590 of the donors, a V segment was called functional when productive rearrangements were above 56.7%, and segregating when the standard deviation between donors exceeded 5%. A statistical classification framework was built to diagnose cytomegalovirus status from the catalog of TCR beta chain sequences. In a later analysis, TCR nucleotide sequences were compared against IMGT/GENE-DB human TR gene sequences so that V and J genes could be assigned. A later analysis assigned CDR3 sequences and most-parsimonious VDJ recombination scenarios with the TCRdist pipeline. A later analysis defined each TCR beta chain by its CDR3 amino acid sequence plus V-gene family, and excluded reads lacking a unique V-gene family. A later analysis removed over 500 highly shared, low-generation-probability nucleotide sequences to deal with suspected cross-contamination and a sequencing artifact. A later analysis calculated a clonal expansion index for each public chain from normalized within-repertoire ranks of inferred template counts. In a later analysis, generation probabilities were computed using a VDJ recombination model fitted to out-of-frame rearrangements, and the results were checked against IGoR. A later analysis scored TCR-TCR, TCR-HLA and TCR-CMV co-occurrence with hypergeometric tests, applying a repertoire-size bias correction to TCR pairs. False discovery rates were estimated in a later analysis by permuting HLA or CMV assignments 20 times. In a later analysis, co-occurring TCRs were grouped with DBSCAN, and TCRdist sequence similarity was added when clustering was performed within HLA-allele-positive subsets. Co-occurrence clustering excluded repertoires with fewer than 30,000 or more than 120,000 public chains, plus five with anomalous nucleotide sharing. TCRdb retrieved this table from immuneACCESS and kept in-frame rearrangements only. Not all clones are present; in checked studies, unresolved V genes account for under half, and no reason is known for the remainder. V, J and clone size were drawn from that table, and D and trimming were deduced from the DNA. The sample yields 110,000 to 150,000 clones; 72% were counted once. In total, the top ten clones hold approximately 2% of the sample.

V gives up 0 bases and J gives up 0 bases, and the segment between their germline ends measures 15 bases. As encoded in the germline V gene (reference sequence), CDR1 is PRHDT while CDR2 is FYEKMQ. The CDR3 spans 18 residues, from the cysteine through the phenylalanine. Only the CDR3 portion is preserved as DNA: 54 bases, with reading frame beginning at the first base. The chain links TRBV13 with TRBJ2-1, and the D gene may be TRBD1, 6 bases matching. This TCR derives from a man between 35 and 55 years old in good health and CMV-seronegative. The sequencing sample was made of PBMCs. The CDR3 amino acid sequence is: CASSLGVRGQSSYNEQFF. The bases are TGTGCCAGCAGCTTAGGGGTCAGGGGACAAAGCTCCTACAATGAGCAGTTCTTC.